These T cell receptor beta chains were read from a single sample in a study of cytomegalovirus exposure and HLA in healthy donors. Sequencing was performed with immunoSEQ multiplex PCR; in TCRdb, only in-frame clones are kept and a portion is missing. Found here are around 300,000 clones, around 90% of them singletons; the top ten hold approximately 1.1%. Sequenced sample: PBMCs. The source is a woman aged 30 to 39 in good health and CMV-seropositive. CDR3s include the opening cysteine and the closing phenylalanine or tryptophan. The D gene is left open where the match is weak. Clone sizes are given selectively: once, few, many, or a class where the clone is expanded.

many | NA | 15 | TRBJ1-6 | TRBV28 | CASSPGTSYNSPLHF | TGTGCCAGCAGCCCCGGAACCTCCTATAATTCACCCCTCCACTTT
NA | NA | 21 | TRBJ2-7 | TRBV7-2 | CASSLAGSTGIALLLGREQYF | TGTGCCAGCAGCTTAGCAGGGTCGACAGGCATCGCTCTACTACTAGGCCGCGAGCAGTACTTC
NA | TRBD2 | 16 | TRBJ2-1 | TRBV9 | CASSVRLAGVNNEQFF | TGTGCCAGCAGCGTGAGACTAGCGGGAGTTAACAATGAGCAGTTCTTC
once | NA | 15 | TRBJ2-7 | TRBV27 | CASSFGPLGSYEQYF | TGTGCCAGCAGTTTCGGGCCCTTGGGCTCCTACGAGCAGTACTTC
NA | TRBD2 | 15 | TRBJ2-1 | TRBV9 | CASSGSGSLLNEQFF | TGTGCCAGCAGCGGTAGCGGGAGTCTTTTAAATGAGCAGTTCTTC
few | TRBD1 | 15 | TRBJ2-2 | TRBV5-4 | CASSPGTGSTGELFF | TGTGCCAGCAGCCCCGGGACAGGGTCCACCGGGGAGCTGTTTTTT
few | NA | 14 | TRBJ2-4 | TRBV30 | CAWSVGLRGNIQYF | TGTGCCTGGAGTGTAGGTCTACGGGGGAACATTCAGTACTTC
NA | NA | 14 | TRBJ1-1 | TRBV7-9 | CASSETGTNTEAFF | TGTGCCAGCAGCGAAACAGGGACGAACACTGAAGCTTTCTTT
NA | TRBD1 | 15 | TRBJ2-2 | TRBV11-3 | CASTKDRGTTGELFF | TGTGCCAGCACAAAAGACAGGGGAACCACCGGGGAGCTGTTTTTT
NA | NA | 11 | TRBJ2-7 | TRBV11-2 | CASSLDWEQYF | TGTGCCAGCAGCTTAGACTGGGAGCAGTACTTC
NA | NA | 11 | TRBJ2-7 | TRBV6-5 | CASSYGPRQYF | TGTGCCAGCAGTTACGGACCTAGGCAGTACTTC
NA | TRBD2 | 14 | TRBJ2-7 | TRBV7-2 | CASSHKREIGEQYF | TGTGCCAGCAGTCATAAGCGGGAGATCGGTGAGCAGTACTTC
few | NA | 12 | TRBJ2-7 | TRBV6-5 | CASSRILGEQYF | TGTGCCAGCAGTCGAATATTGGGGGAGCAGTACTTC
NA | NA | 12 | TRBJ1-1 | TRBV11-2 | CASSFVQGEAFF | TGTGCCAGCAGCTTTGTACAGGGTGAAGCTTTCTTT
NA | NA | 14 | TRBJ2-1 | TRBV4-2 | CASSHGTGGNEQFF | TGTGCCAGCAGCCACGGGACTGGAGGGAATGAGCAGTTCTTC
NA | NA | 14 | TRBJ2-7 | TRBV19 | CASSIRDTYYEQYF | TGTGCCAGTAGTATCCGGGACACCTACTACGAGCAGTACTTC
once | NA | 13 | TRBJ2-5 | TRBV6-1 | CASRNWLIETQYF | TGTGCCAGCAGGAACTGGTTAATTGAGACCCAGTACTTC
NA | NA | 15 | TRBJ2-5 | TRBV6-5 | CASSYSEQRQETQYF | TGTGCCAGCAGTTACTCGGAACAAAGGCAAGAGACCCAGTACTTC
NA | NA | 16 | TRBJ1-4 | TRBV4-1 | CASSQVGPVGGEKLFF | TGCGCCAGCAGCCAAGTCGGGCCAGTAGGGGGTGAAAAACTGTTTTTT
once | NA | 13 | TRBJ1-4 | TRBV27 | CASSDRVNEKLFF | TGTGCCAGCAGCGACAGAGTTAATGAAAAACTGTTTTTT
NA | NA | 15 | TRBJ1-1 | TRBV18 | CASSPSAGPNSGAFF | TGTGCCAGCTCCCCAAGCGCGGGCCCCAACTCGGGCGCTTTCTTT
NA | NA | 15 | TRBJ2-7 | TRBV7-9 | CASSLGGSSRNEQYF | TGTGCCAGCAGCCTAGGAGGCAGTTCAAGGAACGAGCAGTACTTC
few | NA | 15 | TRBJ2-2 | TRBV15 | CATSTGGQSTGELFF | TGTGCCACCAGCACCGGGGGACAGAGCACCGGGGAGCTGTTTTTT
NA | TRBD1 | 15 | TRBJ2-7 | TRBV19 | CASSLTGVGPYEQYF | TGTGCCAGTAGTCTAACAGGGGTTGGACCCTACGAGCAGTACTTC
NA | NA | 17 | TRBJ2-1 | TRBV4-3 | CASSIISTVSSYNEQFF | TGCGCCAGCAGTATCATTTCGACCGTGAGCTCCTACAATGAGCAGTTCTTC